This TCR beta chain was profiled in a study of radiation and T cells in renal cell carcinoma. Turning to the study itself: Nephrectomy followed 15 Gy stereotactic body radiation by 4 weeks. Broader study findings: From baseline, blood top tumor clonotypes peaked at 2 weeks post-radiation.

Time point: baseline pretreatment blood. Noted treatment: 15 Gy SBRT to primary tumor, nephrectomy 4 weeks later. After SBRT, blood was collected at 2 and 4 weeks, plus baseline. Details on this clone: Its antigen remains unknown.

The germline V gene encodes CDR1 MDHEN and CDR2 SYDVKM. The CDR3 contains 14 residues. Sequencing used immunoSEQ multiplex PCR; TCRdb keeps in-frame clones, though not all of them. The sample has just over 95,000 clones; approximately 86% are singletons. This chain joins TRBV28 and TRBJ1-1; D call uncertain. The sequence came from a man between 50 and 59 years old with renal cell carcinoma. Sequenced here: blood, sampled from a patient whose treatment included radiotherapy and nephrectomy. The CDR3 reads CTTNQVRMHTEAFF. CDR3 DNA: TGTACCACAAACCAAGTCAGGATGCACACTGAAGCTTTCTTT.